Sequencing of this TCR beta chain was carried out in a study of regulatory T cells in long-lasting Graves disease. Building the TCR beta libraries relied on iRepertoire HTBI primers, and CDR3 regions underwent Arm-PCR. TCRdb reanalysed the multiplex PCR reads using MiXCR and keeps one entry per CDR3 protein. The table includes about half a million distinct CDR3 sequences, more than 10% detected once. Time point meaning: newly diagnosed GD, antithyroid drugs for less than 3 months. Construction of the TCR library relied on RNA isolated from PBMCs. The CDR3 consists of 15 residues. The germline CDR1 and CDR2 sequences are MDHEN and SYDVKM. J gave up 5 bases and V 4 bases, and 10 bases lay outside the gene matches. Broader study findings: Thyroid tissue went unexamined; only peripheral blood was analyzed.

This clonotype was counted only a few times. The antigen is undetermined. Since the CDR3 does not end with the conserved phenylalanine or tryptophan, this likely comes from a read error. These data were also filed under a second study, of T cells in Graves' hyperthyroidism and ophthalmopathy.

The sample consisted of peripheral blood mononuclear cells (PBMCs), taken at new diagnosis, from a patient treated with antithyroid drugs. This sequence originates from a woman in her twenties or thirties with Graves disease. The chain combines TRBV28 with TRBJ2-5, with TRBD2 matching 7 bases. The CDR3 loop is CASSSAGTGRETQYY. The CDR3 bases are TGTGCCAGCAGTTCAGCAGGGACCGGGAGGGAGACCCAGTACTAC.